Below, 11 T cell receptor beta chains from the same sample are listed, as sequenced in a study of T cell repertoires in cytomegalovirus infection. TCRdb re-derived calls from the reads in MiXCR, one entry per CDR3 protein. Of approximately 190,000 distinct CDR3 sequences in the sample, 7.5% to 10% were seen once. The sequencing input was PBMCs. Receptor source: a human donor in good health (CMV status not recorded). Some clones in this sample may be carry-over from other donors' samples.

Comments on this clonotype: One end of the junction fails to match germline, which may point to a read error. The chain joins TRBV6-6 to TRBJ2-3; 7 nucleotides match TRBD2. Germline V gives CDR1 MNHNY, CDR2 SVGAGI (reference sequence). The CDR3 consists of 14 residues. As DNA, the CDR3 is TGTCCCAGCATCGATAGCGGGCCGGCAGATACGCAGTATTTT. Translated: CPSIDSGPADTQYF.

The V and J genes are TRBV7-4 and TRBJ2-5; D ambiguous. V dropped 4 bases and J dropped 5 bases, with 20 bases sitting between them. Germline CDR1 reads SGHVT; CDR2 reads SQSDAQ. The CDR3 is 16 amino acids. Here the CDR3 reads CASSSDVWQLQETQYF. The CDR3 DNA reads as TGTGCCAGCAGCTCAGACGTGTGGCAGTTGCAGGAGACCCAGTACTTC.

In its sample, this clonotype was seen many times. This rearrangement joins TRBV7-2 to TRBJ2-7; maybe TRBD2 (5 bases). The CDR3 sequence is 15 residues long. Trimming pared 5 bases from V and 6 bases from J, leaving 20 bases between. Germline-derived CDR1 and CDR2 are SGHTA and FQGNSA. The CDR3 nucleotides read TGTGCCAGCAGCCCCACCGGGTCTAGAGGAGGCGAGCAGTACTTC. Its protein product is CASSPTGSRGGEQYF.

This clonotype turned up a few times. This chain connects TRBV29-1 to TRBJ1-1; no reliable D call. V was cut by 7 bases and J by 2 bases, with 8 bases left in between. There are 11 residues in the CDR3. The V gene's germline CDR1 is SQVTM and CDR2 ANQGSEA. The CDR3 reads CSGAVNTEAFF. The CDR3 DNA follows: TGCAGCGGTGCAGTTAACACTGAAGCTTTCTTT. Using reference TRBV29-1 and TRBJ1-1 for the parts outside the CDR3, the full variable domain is SAVISQKPSRDICQRGTSLTIQCQVDSQVTMMFWYRQQPGQSLTLIATANQGSEATYESGFVIDKFPISRPNLTFSTLTVSNMSPEDSSIYLCSGAVNTEAFFGQGTRLTVV.

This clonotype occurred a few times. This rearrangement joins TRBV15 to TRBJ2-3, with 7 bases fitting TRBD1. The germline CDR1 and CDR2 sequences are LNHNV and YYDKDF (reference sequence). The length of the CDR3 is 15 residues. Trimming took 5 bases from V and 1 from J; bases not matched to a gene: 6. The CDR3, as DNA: TGTGCCACCAGCGACCGGGACAGAGGCACAGATACGCAGTATTTT. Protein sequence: CATSDRDRGTDTQYF.

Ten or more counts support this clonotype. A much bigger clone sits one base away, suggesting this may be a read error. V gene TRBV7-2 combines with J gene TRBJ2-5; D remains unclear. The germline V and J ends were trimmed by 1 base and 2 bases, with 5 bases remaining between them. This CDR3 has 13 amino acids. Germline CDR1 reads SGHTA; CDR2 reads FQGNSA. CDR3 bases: TGTGCCAGCAGCTTAGGACCGCAAGAGACCCAGTACTTC. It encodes CASSLGPQETQYF. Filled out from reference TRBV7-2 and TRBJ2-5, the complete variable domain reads GAGVSQSPSNKVTEKGKDVELRCDPISGHTALYWYRQSLGQGLEFLIYFQGNSAPDKSGLPSDRFSAERTGGSVSTLTIQRTQQEDSAVYLCASSLGPQETQYFGPGTRLLVL.

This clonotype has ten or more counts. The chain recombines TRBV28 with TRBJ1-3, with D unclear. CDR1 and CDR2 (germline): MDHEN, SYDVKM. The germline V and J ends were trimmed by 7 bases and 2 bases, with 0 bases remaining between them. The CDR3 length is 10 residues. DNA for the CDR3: TGTGCCAGCACTGGAAACACCATATATTTT. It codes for CASTGNTIYF.

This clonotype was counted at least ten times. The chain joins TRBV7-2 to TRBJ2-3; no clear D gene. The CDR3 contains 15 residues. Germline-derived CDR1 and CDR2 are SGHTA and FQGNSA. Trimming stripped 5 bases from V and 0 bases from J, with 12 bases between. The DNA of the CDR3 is TGTGCCAGCAGCCGGACGTCCGCTAGCACAGATACGCAGTATTTT. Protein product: CASSRTSASTDTQYF. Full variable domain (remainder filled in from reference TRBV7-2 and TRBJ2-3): GAGVSQSPSNKVTEKGKDVELRCDPISGHTALYWYRQSLGQGLEFLIYFQGNSAPDKSGLPSDRFSAERTGGSVSTLTIQRTQQEDSAVYLCASSRTSASTDTQYFGPGTRLTVL.

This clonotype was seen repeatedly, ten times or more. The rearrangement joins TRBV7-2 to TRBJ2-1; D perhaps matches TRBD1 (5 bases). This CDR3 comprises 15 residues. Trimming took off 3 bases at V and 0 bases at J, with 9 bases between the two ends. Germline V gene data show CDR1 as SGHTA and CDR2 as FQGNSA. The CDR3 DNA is TGTGCCAGCAGCTTGCTAGGGGCCTCCTACAATGAGCAGTTCTTC. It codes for CASSLLGASYNEQFF.

CDR3 region: CASSISTTILSYNEQFF. In DNA, the CDR3 is TGTGCCAGTAGTATTAGCACCACGATACTCTCCTACAATGAGCAGTTCTTC. This sequence joins TRBV19 and TRBJ2-1; D gene uncertain. This CDR3 has 17 amino acids. The V end was cut by 3 bases, the J end by 0 bases, with 15 bases between. Germline CDR1 reads LNHDA; CDR2 reads SQIVND (reference sequence).

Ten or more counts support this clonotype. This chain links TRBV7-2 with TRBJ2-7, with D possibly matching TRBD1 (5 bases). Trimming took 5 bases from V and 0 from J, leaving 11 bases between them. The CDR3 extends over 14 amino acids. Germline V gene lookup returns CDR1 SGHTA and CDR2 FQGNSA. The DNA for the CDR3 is TGTGCCAGCAGCCCGGCAGGGCACTCCTACGAGCAGTACTTC. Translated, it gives CASSPAGHSYEQYF.